A single sample gave rise to the 25 T cell receptor beta chains below, sequenced in a study of blood T cell repertoires in COVID-19. Sequencing was performed with immunoSEQ multiplex PCR; in TCRdb, only in-frame clones are kept and a portion is missing. Counted here are 150,000 or so clones, roughly 83% occurring once; the ten biggest clones make up 2.5% to 3%. The sample consisted of peripheral blood. The receptors stem from an older woman with acute or convalescent COVID-19.

The V call is TRBV9, the J call TRBJ2-1, with TRBD2 matching over 14 bases. V was clipped by 4 bases and J by 2 bases; unmatched bases: 5. The germline V gene encodes CDR1 SGDLS and CDR2 YYNGEE. The CDR3 loop spans 17 amino acids. The CDR3 region is CASSTRLAGGTYNEQFF. CDR3 nucleotides: TGTGCCAGCAGCACACGACTAGCGGGGGGGACCTACAATGAGCAGTTCTTC.

This clone was detected only a few times. The genes are TRBV4-1 and TRBJ2-7, with D perhaps TRBD1 (6 bases). In germline, CDR1 is MGHRA, CDR2 YSYEKL. CDR3 length: 14 amino acids. Trimming removed 2 bases at V and 5 bases at J, with 13 bases between. The CDR3 loop reads CASSQPDRFHEQYF. As DNA, the CDR3 is TGCGCCAGCAGCCAACCTGACAGGTTCCACGAGCAGTACTTC.

CDR3 residues: CASINPGGNDYGYTF. In nucleotides, the CDR3 is TGTGCCAGTATTAACCCGGGGGGGAACGACTATGGCTACACCTTC. The chain carries TRBV19 and TRBJ1-2, with a tentative D call TRBD1 (5 bases). Germline V gives CDR1 LNHDA, CDR2 SQIVND (reference sequence). V was pared by 7 bases and J by 3 bases, with 18 bases between. The CDR3 loop spans 15 amino acids.

The chain uses TRBV5-4 and TRBJ2-7, with TRBD1 matching 9 bases. The CDR3 is made up of 15 amino acids. V trimming: 0 bases; J trimming: 9 bases; junction bases outside the gene matches: 10. CDR1 and CDR2 (germline): SGHNT, YYREEE (reference sequence). The CDR3 sequence is CASSLAGDRVVGQYF. The CDR3 DNA follows: TGTGCCAGCAGCTTGGCGGGGGACAGGGTGGTGGGGCAGTACTTC.

The J gene is TRBJ2-2, the V gene TRBV28, with a weak D call TRBD1 (6 bases). Trimming removed 10 bases at V and 4 bases at J, with 13 bases between. This CDR3 spans 13 amino acids. Germline V gives CDR1 MDHEN, CDR2 SYDVKM. CDR3 sequence (DNA): TGTGCCACAATAACAGGGCCCACCGGGGAGCTGTTTTTT. Translating it yields CATITGPTGELFF.

The chain is built from TRBV14 and TRBJ1-6; the D is unclear. The germline CDR1 and CDR2 sequences are SGHDN and FVKESK. The V gene lost 1 base and the J gene lost 11 bases, with 6 bases spanning the gap. CDR3 length: 12 residues. DNA of the CDR3: TGTGCCAGCAGCCAAGGCGCGGCACCCCTCCACTTT. It specifies CASSQGAAPLHF. The full variable domain, in which reference TRBV14 and TRBJ1-6 provide the parts outside the CDR3, is EAGVTQFPSHSVIEKGQTVTLRCDPISGHDNLYWYRRVMGKEIKFLLHFVKESKQDESGMPNNRFLAERTGGTYSTLKVQPAELEDSGVYFCASSQGAAPLHFGNGTRLTVT.

The chain recombines TRBV28 with TRBJ1-4, with 11 bases aligning to TRBD1. The CDR3 covers 16 residues. V lost 7 bases to trimming and J lost 0 bases; unmatched junction nucleotides: 4. In germline, CDR1 is MDHEN, CDR2 SYDVKM. CDR3 loop: CASTGTGGATNEKLFF. CDR3 nucleotide sequence: TGTGCCAGCACCGGGACAGGGGGTGCAACTAATGAAAAACTGTTTTTT.

The chain carries TRBV10-1 and TRBJ1-2; D is perhaps TRBD1 (5 bases). The V and J ends lost 8 bases and 5 bases respectively, with 15 bases between them. The CDR3 covers 13 residues. The germline V gene encodes CDR1 WNHNN and CDR2 SYGVQD (reference sequence). The CDR3 DNA sequence: TGCGCCAGCCCTCTTGAGCGGGGGTATGGCTACACCTTC. It encodes CASPLERGYGYTF.

V usage is TRBV5-5 and J usage is TRBJ2-6; 8 nucleotides line up with TRBD1. After removal of 4 bases from V and 1 base from J, the junction contained 7 bases not matched to a gene. In germline, CDR1 is SGHKS, CDR2 YYEKEE (reference sequence). CDR3 length: 17 amino acids. The CDR3 sequence is CASSHDRGQSGANVLTF. The DNA of the CDR3 is TGTGCCAGCAGCCACGACAGGGGACAGTCTGGGGCCAACGTCCTGACTTTC.

This rearrangement joins TRBV27 to TRBJ2-7; D unresolved. In germline, CDR1 is MNHEY, CDR2 SMNVEV (reference sequence). CDR3 size: 15 residues. V lost 2 bases, J lost 9 bases, and 20 bases lay in between. The chain's CDR3 is CASSLASQSHSLQYF. The CDR3 bases are TGTGCCAGCAGTTTAGCCTCACAGTCTCACTCGCTGCAGTACTTC.

The chain has TRBV2 and TRBJ1-2; possible D gene TRBD1, 5 bases. The CDR3 loop spans 13 amino acids. CDR1 and CDR2 from the germline V gene are SNHLY and FYNNEI. V was trimmed by 6 bases and J by 3 bases, leaving 11 bases between them. As DNA, the CDR3 is TGTGCCAGCAGGGGTGACAGTGACTATGGCTACACCTTC. Amino acid sequence: CASRGDSDYGYTF. The whole variable domain, remainder taken from reference TRBV2 and TRBJ1-2, is EPEVTQTPSHQVTQMGQEVILRCVPISNHLYFYWYRQILGQKVEFLVSFYNNEISEKSEIFDDQFSVERPDGSNFTLKIRSTKLEDSAMYFCASRGDSDYGYTFGSGTRLTVV.

V gene TRBV4-1 combines with J gene TRBJ1-5, with TRBD1 identical over 7 bases. The ends lost 4 bases at V and 4 bases at J; junction bases unmatched: 7. The CDR3 runs to 15 residues. Germline CDR1 and CDR2: MGHRA and YSYEKL. The CDR3 spells CASSLRQGLNQPQHF. As DNA, the CDR3 is TGCGCCAGCAGCCTTCGACAGGGCCTGAATCAGCCCCAGCATTTT.

This chain links TRBV7-6 with TRBJ1-2; D is possibly TRBD1 (5 bases). The CDR3 is 16 amino acids. The ends were cut back, 5 bases at V and 0 bases at J, with 16 bases in the middle. Germline V gene data show CDR1 as SGHVS and CDR2 as FNYEAQ. CDR3 sequence: CASSPLPGQPNYGYTF. The CDR3 bases are TGTGCCAGCAGCCCCCTCCCCGGACAACCTAACTATGGCTACACCTTC.

The gene calls are TRBV24-1 and TRBJ2-1; TRBD2 matches 11 bases. The V gene's germline CDR1 is KGHDR and CDR2 SFDVKD. Unmatched junction bases numbered 7, after V lost 9 bases and J lost 4 bases. This CDR3 has 15 residues. The CDR3 protein is CATGPSGGKYNEQFF. CDR3 sequence (DNA): TGTGCCACCGGGCCTAGCGGGGGGAAATACAATGAGCAGTTCTTC.

The gene calls are TRBV9 and TRBJ2-7; weak D call: TRBD2 (6 bases). Trimming removed 3 bases at V and 5 bases at J, with 18 bases between. The CDR3 is made up of 15 amino acids. CDR1 and CDR2 (germline): SGDLS, YYNGEE. The CDR3 DNA reads TGTGCCAGCAGCGCCGGGGGTAATGCCTTGAACGAGCAGTACTTC. Translating it yields CASSAGGNALNEQYF. The complete variable domain, with remaining parts taken from reference TRBV9 and TRBJ2-7, reads DSGVTQTPKHLITATGQRVTLRCSPRSGDLSVYWYQQSLDQGLQFLIQYYNGEERAKGNILERFSAQQFPDLHSELNLSSLELGDSALYFCASSAGGNALNEQYFGPGTRLTVT.

The chain links TRBV5-4 to TRBJ1-2, with 8 bases aligning to TRBD1. CDR1 is SGHNT, CDR2 YYREEE, per germline (reference sequence). The CDR3 is 14 residues long. Trimming at V came to 0 bases and at J to 6 bases, leaving 4 bases not matched to a gene. The CDR3 here is CASSLGTGGNGYTF. CDR3 nucleotides: TGTGCCAGCAGCTTGGGAACAGGGGGAAATGGCTACACCTTC.

There are a few counts of this clone. The rearrangement links TRBV4-1 to TRBJ1-4; TRBD1 might be the D (6 bases). The CDR3 is made up of 17 amino acids. Germline-derived CDR1 and CDR2 are MGHRA and YSYEKL. V lost 1 base, J lost 12 bases, and 24 bases lay in between. The DNA for the CDR3 is TGCGCCAGCAGCCAAGCCTCGACCGGGACACGGATGAGGGAACTGTTTTTT. Its translation: CASSQASTGTRMRELFF.

The V and J genes are TRBV5-1 and TRBJ1-2; TRBD1 matches at 11 bases. Germline CDR1 SGHRS, CDR2 YFSETQ. J was trimmed by 7 bases and V by 1 base; bases with no gene match: 3. There are 14 residues in the CDR3. The DNA for the CDR3 is TGCGCCAGCAGCTTGCCGGGGACAGGGGGTGGCTACACCTTC. Its protein product is CASSLPGTGGGYTF.

A single count supports this clone. The gene calls are TRBV11-2 and TRBJ1-4; 9 bases are a match to TRBD1. Germline trimming cut 6 bases from V and 5 bases from J; bases unmatched to any gene: 13. Germline V lookup: CDR1 SGHAT, CDR2 FQNNGV. CDR3 length: 17 amino acids. CDR3 sequence (DNA): TGTGCCAGCAGTTTCCGTATGGCCGGGACAGGGAATGAAAAACTGTTTTTT. Its translation: CASSFRMAGTGNEKLFF.

V is TRBV5-6 and J is TRBJ1-6; TRBD1 aligns across 8 bases. The trim removed 4 bases at V and 2 bases at J, leaving 5 bases unmatched. CDR1 SGHDT and CDR2 YYEEEE come from the germline V gene. The CDR3 loop spans 16 amino acids. Written as DNA, the CDR3 is TGTGCCAGCAGCACAGGGGGGGTGGCCTATAATTCACCCCTCCACTTT. Its protein is CASSTGGVAYNSPLHF.

This clone came up a few times. The chain uses TRBV5-1 and TRBJ2-5; D ambiguous. The CDR3 is made up of 13 amino acids. Germline CDR1 SGHRS, CDR2 YFSETQ. V lost 4 bases to trimming and J lost 3 bases, with 10 bases between them. The CDR3 nucleotides are TGCGCCAGCAGCAGTTGGCAGAAAGAGACCCAGTACTTC. Protein product: CASSSWQKETQYF.

This clone was detected only a few times. The chain couples TRBV5-6 to TRBJ1-5, with D possibly matching TRBD1 (5 bases). The CDR3 has 15 amino acids. Germline values: CDR1 SGHDT, CDR2 YYEEEE. V was clipped by 1 base and J by 5 bases, with 13 bases between them. CDR3 amino acids: CASSLMGGIHQPQHF. The CDR3 coding sequence is TGTGCCAGCAGCTTGATGGGGGGAATACATCAGCCCCAGCATTTT. Full variable domain (remainder filled in from reference TRBV5-6 and TRBJ1-5): DAGVTQSPTHLIKTRGQQVTLRCSPKSGHDTVSWYQQALGQGPQFIFQYYEEEERQRGNFPDRFSGHQFPNYSSELNVNALLLGDSALYLCASSLMGGIHQPQHFGDGTRLSIL.

This chain uses TRBV28 with TRBJ2-5; no clear D gene. The V end was cut by 2 bases, the J end by 5 bases, with 18 bases between. The length of the CDR3 is 16 residues. Germline values: CDR1 MDHEN, CDR2 SYDVKM. The CDR3 DNA follows: TGTGCCAGCAGTTTACTTCGGCAGACTGATATGGAGACCCAGTACTTC. Translating it yields CASSLLRQTDMETQYF.

The chain couples TRBV10-2 to TRBJ1-2; 9 nucleotides line up with TRBD1. Germline CDR1 WSHSY, CDR2 SAAADI. The CDR3 is 17 amino acids. The J segment lost 7 bases and the V segment lost 7 bases, leaving 19 bases of the junction unmatched. DNA for the CDR3: TGCGCCAGCAAACCGGGACAGGGACAGGTCTCGCCGCTTGGCTACACCTTC. Translating gives CASKPGQGQVSPLGYTF.

The chain couples TRBV7-9 to TRBJ2-1; D gene ambiguous. Between the trimmed V and J ends, which lost 2 bases and 5 bases, there was a span of 7 bases. CDR1 SEHNR and CDR2 FQNEAQ come from the germline V gene (reference sequence). The CDR3 sequence is 13 residues long. Here the CDR3 DNA reads TGTGCCAGCAGCTTAAGGAGCAACAATGAGCAGTTCTTC. It encodes CASSLRSNNEQFF. Full variable domain (rest looked up from reference TRBV7-9 and TRBJ2-1): DTGVSQNPRHKITKRGQNVTFRCDPISEHNRLYWYRQTLGQGPEFLTYFQNEAQLEKSRLLSDRFSAERPKGSFSTLEIQRTEQGDSAMYLCASSLRSNNEQFFGPGTRLTVL.